This TCR beta chain was profiled in a study of blood T cell repertoires in COVID-19. Study background: The samples span acute and convalescent COVID-19 from the United States, Italy and Spain. PBMCs, B-cell-depleted T cells, or T cells provided the cDNA or gDNA that made up the material.

Profiled with immunoSEQ multiplex PCR; TCRdb holds only in-frame clones, not every one. The profile shows some 200,000 clones, around 87% of them singletons. Germline CDR1 and CDR2: MDHEN and SYDVKM. Trimming shortened V by 2 bases and J by 2 bases, and 10 bases separated the two germline ends. This CDR3 comprises 16 residues. The sample was PBMCs or T cells enriched from blood (not recorded which). This rearrangement joins TRBV28 to TRBJ2-6, with D possibly being TRBD1 (5 bases). The source is a man aged 30-40 years in a cohort exposed to, infected with or recovered from COVID-19 (not recorded which). The CDR3 DNA reads as TGTGCCAGCAGTTTACCAGGGTTGGCTGGGGCCAACGTCCTGACTTTC. This translates into CASSLPGLAGANVLTF. Combining the CDR3 with reference TRBV28 and TRBJ2-6 gives the whole variable domain DVKVTQSSRYLVKRTGEKVFLECVQDMDHENMFWYRQDPGLGLRLIYFSYDVKMKEKGDIPEGYSVSREKKERFSLILESASTNQTSMYLCASSLPGLAGANVLTFGAGSRLTVL.